This T cell receptor beta chain was captured by sequencing in a study of patients and donors after allogeneic stem cell transplantation. TCRdb reanalysed the RT-PCR reads using MiXCR and keeps one entry per CDR3 protein. This sample carries about 210,000 distinct CDR3 sequences, around 40% of them seen once, and the ten largest clones take around a tenth. The CDR3 length is 18 residues. V dropped 4 bases and J dropped 3; count of bases not matched to a gene: 14. This clonotype showed up just a few times. The TCR comes from a human donor who was either an allogeneic HSCT recipient or a stem cell or donor lymphocyte infusion donor (not recorded which). It is not recorded whose cells these are; they may come from a transplant donor. Sequencing used blood, either unsorted or a sorted T cell fraction (not recorded which). The chain combines TRBV12-3 or TRBV12-4 with TRBJ1-1; TRBD1 aligns across 10 bases. CDR3 nucleotides: TGTGCCAGCAGTTCCCCCCGGGGGACAGGGGCGCAAGACACTGAAGCTTTCTTT. Encoded protein: CASSSPRGTGAQDTEAFF.